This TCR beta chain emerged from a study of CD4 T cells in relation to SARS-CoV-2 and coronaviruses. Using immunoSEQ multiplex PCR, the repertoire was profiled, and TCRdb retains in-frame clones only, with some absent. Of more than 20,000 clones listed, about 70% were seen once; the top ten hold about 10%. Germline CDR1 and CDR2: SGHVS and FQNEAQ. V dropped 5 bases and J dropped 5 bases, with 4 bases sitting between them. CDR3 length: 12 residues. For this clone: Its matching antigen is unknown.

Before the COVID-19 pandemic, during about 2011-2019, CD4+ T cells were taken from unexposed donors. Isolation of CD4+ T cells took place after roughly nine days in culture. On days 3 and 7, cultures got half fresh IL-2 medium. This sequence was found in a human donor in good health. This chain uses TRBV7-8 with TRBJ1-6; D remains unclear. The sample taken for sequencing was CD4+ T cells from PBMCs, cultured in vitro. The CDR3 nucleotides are TGTGCCAGCAGCCTGAATAATTCACCCCTCCACTTT. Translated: CASSLNNSPLHF.